These T cell receptor beta chains were read from a single sample in a study of shared clonotypes between healthy human individuals. Profiling relied on immunoSEQ multiplex PCR, and the TCRdb table lists in-frame clones only, not all of them. This table holds roughly 490,000 clones, about 82% found once. Sequencing was performed on PBMCs. Receptors originate from a woman in her thirties or forties in good health. Some clones in this sample may be carry-over from other donors' samples. Both conserved end residues are part of each CDR3. The D gene is left open where the match is weak. Part of the rows lack a size; the others show once, few, many or a class for expanded clones.

CDR3 | DNA | V | D | size | J
CASTSGPNKIYGYTF | TGTGCCAGCACCTCGGGACCCAACAAAATTTATGGCTACACCTTC | TRBV2 | . | . | TRBJ1-2
CASSSGTAYEQYF | TGTGCCAGCAGTTCCGGGACAGCCTACGAGCAGTACTTC | TRBV2 | TRBD1 | . | TRBJ2-7
CASSLGTAPSSTDTQYF | TGTGCCAGCAGTTTAGGGACAGCGCCTTCTAGCACAGATACGCAGTATTTT | TRBV27 | TRBD1 | . | TRBJ2-3
CASSNRDSPFEQYF | TGTGCCAGCAGCAACCGGGACTCTCCTTTCGAGCAGTACTTC | TRBV5-6 | . | . | TRBJ2-7
CASSLMSRAGVEWTEAFF | TGTGCCAGCAGTTTAATGTCTAGGGCAGGAGTAGAATGGACTGAAGCTTTCTTT | TRBV28 | . | . | TRBJ1-1
CASSGGGARGSSYNEQFF | TGTGCCAGCAGCGGGGGAGGGGCAAGAGGGAGCTCCTACAATGAGCAGTTCTTC | TRBV9 | TRBD2 | once | TRBJ2-1
CASSLGGSSYNEQFF | TGCGCCAGCAGCTTGGGGGGAAGCTCCTACAATGAGCAGTTCTTC | TRBV5-1 | . | . | TRBJ2-1
CAISESGGLSGSYEQYF | TGTGCCATCAGTGAGTCGGGGGGGCTTAGCGGGAGTTACGAGCAGTACTTC | TRBV10-3 | TRBD2 | . | TRBJ2-7
CASSSTPGLAGGMAPYEQFF | TGCGCCAGCAGTTCCACTCCGGGACTAGCGGGAGGTATGGCCCCATACGAGCAGTTCTTC | TRBV5-1 | TRBD2 | . | TRBJ2-1
CAISDPTGSSGNTIYF | TGTGCCATCAGTGACCCAACGGGGAGCTCTGGAAACACCATATATTTT | TRBV10-3 | . | . | TRBJ1-3
CASSRGRGETQYF | TGTGCCAGCAGTAGAGGCAGAGGGGAGACCCAGTACTTC | TRBV2 | . | once | TRBJ2-5
CSVEAGASGYGYTF | TGCAGCGTTGAGGCAGGGGCAAGTGGCTATGGCTACACCTTC | TRBV29-1 | . | . | TRBJ1-2
CASSSAGVRETQYF | TGTGCCAGCAGCTCAGCGGGAGTTCGGGAGACCCAGTACTTC | TRBV7-2 | TRBD2 | . | TRBJ2-5
CASALLAVSYNEQFF | TGTGCCAGCGCCCTTTTAGCTGTCTCCTACAATGAGCAGTTCTTC | TRBV2 | . | . | TRBJ2-1
CASSFGRWGEQYF | TGTGCCAGCAGCTTTGGAAGATGGGGCGAGCAGTACTTC | TRBV11-2 | . | . | TRBJ2-7
CASARGGRAIGELFF | TGTGCCAGCGCCCGGGGCGGGAGGGCTATCGGGGAGCTGTTTTTT | TRBV28 | TRBD2 | . | TRBJ2-2
CASSLRGQVKAPQETQYF | TGTGCCAGTAGCCTACGGGGGCAGGTAAAAGCCCCTCAAGAGACCCAGTACTTC | TRBV19 | . | . | TRBJ2-5
CASSLMVPGHEQYF | TGTGCCAGCAGCCTAATGGTCCCGGGCCACGAGCAGTACTTC | TRBV7-8 | . | . | TRBJ2-7
CASSRERTYNEQFF | TGTGCCAGCTCCCGGGAGAGAACCTACAATGAGCAGTTCTTC | TRBV18 | . | . | TRBJ2-1
CASSPPASVNYNEQFF | TGTGCCAGCAGCCCGCCGGCTAGCGTTAACTACAATGAGCAGTTCTTC | TRBV7-9 | . | . | TRBJ2-1
CASGRGIGYEQYF | TGTGCCAGCGGCAGGGGGATCGGCTACGAGCAGTACTTC | TRBV30 | TRBD1 | . | TRBJ2-7
CASSTAGTSAGELFF | TGTGCCAGCAGCACCGCCGGGACTAGCGCCGGGGAGCTGTTTTTT | TRBV9 | TRBD2 | . | TRBJ2-2
CASSLRGGGYNEQFF | TGTGCCAGCAGTTTACGCGGGGGAGGATACAATGAGCAGTTCTTC | TRBV28 | TRBD2 | . | TRBJ2-1
CATCSGTEPYGYTF | TGTGCCACCTGCTCAGGCACCGAGCCTTATGGCTACACCTTC | TRBV28 | . | . | TRBJ1-2
CSVDRGEDTQYF | TGCAGCGTTGACAGGGGAGAAGATACGCAGTATTTT | TRBV29-1 | . | . | TRBJ2-3
CASSGRLAGRTDTQYF | TGCGCCAGCAGCGGACGACTAGCGGGACGAACAGATACGCAGTATTTT | TRBV10-2 | TRBD2 | . | TRBJ2-3
CASSLNGEGSRKTQYF | TGCGCCAGCAGCTTGAACGGGGAGGGGTCTAGAAAGACCCAGTACTTC | TRBV5-1 | TRBD2 | once | TRBJ2-5
CASSVDPGSSGNTIYF | TGTGCCAGCAGCGTAGATCCAGGCAGCTCTGGAAACACCATATATTTT | TRBV9 | . | once | TRBJ1-3
CASRRVDNTGELFF | TGTGCCAGCAGACGGGTCGATAACACCGGGGAGCTGTTTTTT | TRBV5-4 | . | . | TRBJ2-2
CASSSEVGANTEAFF | TGCGCCAGCAGCTCGGAAGTGGGGGCGAACACTGAAGCTTTCTTT | TRBV5-1 | . | . | TRBJ1-1
CATRGTGHNEQFF | TGTGCCACCCGGGGGACGGGACACAATGAGCAGTTCTTC | TRBV7-9 | . | . | TRBJ2-1
CASSLPDSYEQYF | TGTGCCAGCAGTCTTCCAGACTCCTACGAGCAGTACTTC | TRBV28 | . | . | TRBJ2-7
CASRARRGRTYEQYF | TGTGCCAGCAGGGCCCGGAGGGGTAGGACCTACGAGCAGTACTTC | TRBV5-8 | . | . | TRBJ2-7
CASSRTARRNNSPLHF | TGTGCCAGCTCACGGACAGCCCGAAGGAATAATTCACCCCTCCACTTT | TRBV18 | . | few | TRBJ1-6
CASSLPGLAGVGGELFF | TGTGCCAGCAGCTTGCCCGGACTAGCGGGAGTTGGCGGGGAGCTGTTTTTT | TRBV5-4 | TRBD2 | . | TRBJ2-2